Following are 19 T cell receptor beta chains from one sample sequenced in a study of regulatory T cells in long-lasting Graves disease. The time point: newly diagnosed GD, antithyroid drugs for less than 3 months. From RNA extracted from PBMCs, the TCR library was made. Building of the TCR beta libraries involved iRepertoire HTBI primers and Arm-PCR of CDR3 regions. TCRdb reanalysed the multiplex PCR reads using MiXCR and keeps one entry per CDR3 protein. The table includes a few hundred thousand distinct CDR3 sequences, approximately 16% detected once. This sample was shared with a second study, whose subject was T cells in Graves' hyperthyroidism and ophthalmopathy.

The material was peripheral blood mononuclear cells (PBMCs), obtained at new diagnosis, from a patient treated with antithyroid drugs. Every receptor here comes from a woman aged 40 to 55 with Graves disease.

This clonotype was seen more than once but under ten times. The J gene is TRBJ2-5, the V gene TRBV30, with TRBD2 matching over 10 bases. Germline V gene lookup returns CDR1 GTSNPN and CDR2 SVGIG (reference sequence). This CDR3 is 16 amino acids long. J was trimmed by 4 bases and V by 8 bases; bases with no gene match: 16. For the CDR3, the DNA is TGTGCCCTGGGGCTAGCGGGAGAGGTGGGTCTAGAGACCCAGTACTTC. Encoded protein: CALGLAGEVGLETQYF. The whole variable domain, filled in from reference TRBV30 and TRBJ2-5, reads SQTIHQWPATLVQPVGSPLSLECTVEGTSNPNLYWYRQAAGRGLQLLFYSVGIGQISSEVPQNLSASRPQDRQFILSSKKLLLSDSGFYLCALGLAGEVGLETQYFGPGTRLLVL.

This clonotype was recorded many times. The chain combines TRBV5-1 with TRBJ1-2, with a possible D match to TRBD1 (5 bases). V gave up 4 bases and J gave up 4 bases, with 17 bases separating them. The CDR3 length is 15 residues. Per the germline V gene, CDR1 is SGHRS and CDR2 is YFSETQ. The CDR3, as DNA: TGCGCCAGCAGCACCTCTCAGGGAGGAGGCTATGGCTACACCTTC. It codes for CASSTSQGGGYGYTF.

This clonotype occurred a few times. With a much larger clone just one base away, this may be a read error. V gene TRBV5-1 combines with J gene TRBJ1-1, with 8 bases matching TRBD1. Germline V CDR1 and CDR2: SGHRS, YFSETQ. This CDR3 contains 15 residues. Trimming at V came to 4 bases and at J to 1 base, leaving 6 bases not matched to a gene. CDR3 protein: CASSVTGGANTEAFF. CDR3 in DNA: TGCGCCAGCAGCGTCACAGGGGGGGCGAACACTGAAGCTTTCTTT. The full variable domain, with the rest looked up from reference TRBV5-1 and TRBJ1-1, is KAGVTQTPRYLIKTRGQQVTLSCSPISGHRSVSWYQQTPGQGLQFLFEYFSETQRNKGNFPGRFSGRQFSNSRSEMNVSTLELGDSALYLCASSVTGGANTEAFFGQGTRLTVV.

This clonotype was seen repeatedly, ten times or more. The rearrangement uses TRBV5-1 and TRBJ2-7; 7 nucleotides align to TRBD1. Germline trimming cut 5 bases from V and 3 bases from J; bases unmatched to any gene: 11. The CDR3 runs to 15 residues. Germline CDR1 is SGHRS and CDR2 is YFSETQ. Here the CDR3 reads CASSIVRDSFYEQYF. CDR3 coding DNA: TGCGCCAGCAGTATTGTCCGGGACAGCTTCTACGAGCAGTACTTC.

At least ten counts were recorded for this clonotype. This chain joins TRBV10-3 and TRBJ1-5; D uncertain. The CDR3 consists of 17 residues. Trimming left V 6 bases short and J 0 bases short, with 18 bases between. Germline CDR1 is ENHRY and CDR2 is SYGVKD. The CDR3 is CAIRTLAGMYSNQPQHF. In nucleotides, the CDR3 is TGTGCCATCAGGACATTGGCGGGGATGTATAGCAATCAGCCCCAGCATTTT.

This clonotype was picked up a small number of times. V and J are TRBV27 and TRBJ1-1, with 8 bases identical to TRBD1. This CDR3 comprises 13 residues. Germline lookup yields CDR1 MNHEY and CDR2 SMNVEV (reference sequence). Trimming removed 5 bases from V and 5 bases from J; junction bases left unmatched: 4. The CDR3, as DNA: TGTGCCAGCAGTACGGACAGGGTGACTGAAGCTTTCTTT. Protein sequence: CASSTDRVTEAFF.

With regard to this clonotype: Possible read error: a much larger clone is one base away. V and J are TRBV29-1 and TRBJ2-7; possibly TRBD2 for D (5 bases). V lost 4 bases and J lost 7, with 14 bases in between. In germline, CDR1 is SQVTM, CDR2 ANQGSEA. CDR3 size: 12 residues. CDR3 bases: TGCAGCGTTGTGGGAGAAGCCAATGAGCAGTACTTC. This gives the protein CSVVGEANEQYF.

The V and J genes are TRBV20-1 and TRBJ1-5, with D maybe TRBD1 (6 bases). The germline V gene has CDR1 DFQATT and CDR2 SNEGSKA (reference sequence). V shed 1 base and J shed 6 bases, with 13 bases lying between them. CDR3 size: 14 residues. The CDR3 spells CSARGDTESQPQHF. The CDR3 DNA reads TGCAGTGCTAGAGGGGACACGGAGAGTCAGCCCCAGCATTTT.

This clonotype was seen many times. CDR3 region: CASSLRTGNYGYTF. CDR3 DNA sequence: TGTGCCAGCAGTCTTCGGACAGGGAACTATGGCTACACCTTC. The chain uses TRBV28 and TRBJ1-2; 8 positions agree with TRBD1. The trim removed 5 bases at V and 2 bases at J, leaving 4 bases unmatched. CDR3 length: 14 amino acids. Germline CDR1 MDHEN, CDR2 SYDVKM.

This clonotype was counted ten times or more. The chain is built from TRBV6-2 or TRBV6-3 and TRBJ1-4; D unresolved. In germline, CDR1 is MNHEY, CDR2 SVGEGT. The V and J ends lost 2 bases and 8 bases respectively, with 12 bases between them. CDR3 size: 14 residues. The CDR3 DNA is TGTGCCAGCAGTTACGCTGGGGATGGAGAAAAACTGTTTTTT. It is translated as CASSYAGDGEKLFF.

The table lists this clonotype with a count of one. The CDR3 region is CASSHLMAGGTDTQYF. The CDR3, as DNA: TGTGCCAGCAGCCATCTAATGGCGGGAGGCACAGATACGCAGTATTTT. This chain uses TRBV2 with TRBJ2-3, with 7 bases that match TRBD2. The CDR3 totals 16 residues. Germline assignment: CDR1 SNHLY and CDR2 FYNNEI. V was pared by 6 bases and J by 1 base, with 10 bases of the junction left unmatched.

The sample holds a few counts of this clonotype. The chain couples TRBV19 to TRBJ2-1, with 8 bases lining up with TRBD1. The CDR3 is 14 amino acids. Germline assignment: CDR1 LNHDA and CDR2 SQIVND (reference sequence). J was trimmed by 1 base and V by 8 bases; bases with no gene match: 4. This CDR3 is CASRRDRSYNEQFF. CDR3 nucleotide sequence: TGTGCCAGTCGCCGGGACAGGTCCTACAATGAGCAGTTCTTC.

This clonotype was seen repeatedly, ten times or more. The rearrangement joins TRBV7-8 to TRBJ2-7; maybe TRBD1 (7 bases). The CDR3 totals 17 residues. V was cut by 2 bases and J by 3 bases, with 20 bases left in between. The germline gives CDR1 SGHVS, CDR2 FQNEAQ. CDR3 in amino acids: CASSLTAIRGAYYEQYF. DNA of the CDR3: TGTGCCAGCAGCTTAACCGCAATCAGGGGGGCCTACTACGAGCAGTACTTC.

Remarks on this clonotype: This is likely an artifact of a read error, given a far larger clone one base away. This rearrangement joins TRBV10-3 to TRBJ2-2; no reliable D call. This CDR3 is 16 amino acids long. CDR1 ENHRY and CDR2 SYGVKD come from the germline V gene. Trimming removed 3 bases at V and 4 bases at J, with 15 bases between. Here the CDR3 reads CAISELGRLSTGELFF. Written as DNA, the CDR3 is TGTGCCATCAGTGAACTTGGCAGACTCAGCACCGGGGAGCTGTTTTTT.

This clonotype was seen many times. J is TRBJ2-5 and V is TRBV29-1, with D possibly being TRBD2 (6 bases). CDR3 length: 14 amino acids. Germline V gene sequence: CDR1 SQVTM, CDR2 ANQGSEA. The V end was cut by 3 bases, the J end by 3 bases, with 14 bases between. CDR3 nucleotide sequence: TGCAGCGTTGAGCGGGGCAGGGCTGAAGAGACCCAGTACTTC. This translates into CSVERGRAEETQYF.

This clonotype occurred a few times. This chain connects TRBV4-1 to TRBJ2-7; the D gene is possibly TRBD2 (5 bases). Per germline, CDR1 MGHRA and CDR2 YSYEKL. V lost 0 bases, J lost 10 bases, and 10 bases lay in between. The CDR3 has 12 residues. The CDR3 loop reads CASSQDGEGQYF. As DNA, the CDR3 is TGCGCCAGCAGCCAAGACGGCGAGGGCCAGTACTTC.

The rearrangement joins TRBV6-1 to TRBJ2-7, with D perhaps given as TRBD1 or TRBD2 (5 bases each). Germline CDR1 and CDR2: MNHNS and SASEGT. The CDR3 spans 17 residues. V was pared by 5 bases and J by 2 bases, with 22 bases between. The CDR3 here is CASSPGRQLGVTYEQYF. In DNA form, the CDR3 reads TGTGCCAGCAGTCCCGGACGGCAGTTGGGGGTTACCTACGAGCAGTACTTC.

There are many counts of this clonotype. This chain uses TRBV10-3 with TRBJ2-3; 7 nucleotides agree with TRBD2. This CDR3 is 12 amino acids long. J gave up 5 bases and V 4 bases, and 0 bases lay outside the gene matches. The V gene's germline CDR1 is ENHRY and CDR2 SYGVKD. The CDR3 protein is CAISAGGDTQYF. The DNA for the CDR3 is TGTGCCATCAGTGCGGGGGGAGATACGCAGTATTTT.

About this clonotype: This likely came from a read error, as a far larger clone is one base away. The chain joins TRBV7-9 to TRBJ2-2; D tentatively fits TRBD1 or TRBD2 (6 bases each). CDR1 and CDR2 from the germline V gene are SEHNR and FQNEAQ (reference sequence). Trimming left V 3 bases short and J 10 bases short, with 27 bases between. The CDR3 is 18 amino acids. CDR3 residues: CASSLGGQPFGLPEELFF. Written as DNA, the CDR3 is TGTGCCAGCAGCTTGGGAGGACAGCCTTTTGGTCTACCCGAGGAGCTGTTTTTT.